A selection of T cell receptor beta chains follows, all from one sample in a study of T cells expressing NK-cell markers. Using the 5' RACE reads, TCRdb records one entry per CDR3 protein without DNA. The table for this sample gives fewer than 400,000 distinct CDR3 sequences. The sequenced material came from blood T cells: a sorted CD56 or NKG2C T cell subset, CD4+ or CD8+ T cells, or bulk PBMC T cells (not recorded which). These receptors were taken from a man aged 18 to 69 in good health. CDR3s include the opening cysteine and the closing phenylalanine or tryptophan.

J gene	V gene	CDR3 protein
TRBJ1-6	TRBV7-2	CASSLGTGLGDSPLHF
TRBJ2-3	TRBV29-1	CSAFGTSFSTDTQYF
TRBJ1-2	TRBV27	CASSSSQGNYGYTF
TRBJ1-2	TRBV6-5	CASSRSRVGYTF
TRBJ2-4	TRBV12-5	CASGLGQVEKNIQYF
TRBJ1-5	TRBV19	CASSIGGGGSQHF
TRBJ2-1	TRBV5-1	CASSLEGTNGNEQFF
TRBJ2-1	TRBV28	CASAARGGFYNEQFF
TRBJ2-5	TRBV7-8	CASSSSGVGETQYF
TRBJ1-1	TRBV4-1	CASSGPLKNTEAFF
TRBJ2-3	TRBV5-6	CASSFLQALSTDTQYF
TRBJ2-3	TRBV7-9	CASSLAPGQGATDTQYF
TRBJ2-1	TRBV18	CASSPAQTGWRAVEQFF
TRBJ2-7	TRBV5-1	CASSWEGSYEQYF
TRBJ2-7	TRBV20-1	CSARDWTESSYEQYF
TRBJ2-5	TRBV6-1	CASSHKETQYF